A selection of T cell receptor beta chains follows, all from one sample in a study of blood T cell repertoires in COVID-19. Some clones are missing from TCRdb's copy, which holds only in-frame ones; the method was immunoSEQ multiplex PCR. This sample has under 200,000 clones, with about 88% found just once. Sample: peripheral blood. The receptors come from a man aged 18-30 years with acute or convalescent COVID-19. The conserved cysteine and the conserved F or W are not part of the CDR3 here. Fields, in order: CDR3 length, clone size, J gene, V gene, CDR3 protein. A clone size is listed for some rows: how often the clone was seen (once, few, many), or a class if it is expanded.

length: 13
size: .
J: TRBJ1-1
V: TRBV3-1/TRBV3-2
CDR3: ASSFRDRGRTEAF

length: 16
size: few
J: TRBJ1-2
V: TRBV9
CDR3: ASSVDSRGLVLNYGYT

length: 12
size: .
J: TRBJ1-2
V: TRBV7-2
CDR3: ASSPQAGNLGYT

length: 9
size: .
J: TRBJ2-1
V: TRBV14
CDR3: ASSLFNEQF

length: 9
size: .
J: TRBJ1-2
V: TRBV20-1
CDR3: SARTQGGYT

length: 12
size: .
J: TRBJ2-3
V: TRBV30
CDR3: ACSAGLATDTQY

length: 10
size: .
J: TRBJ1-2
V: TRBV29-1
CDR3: SADRGRYGYT

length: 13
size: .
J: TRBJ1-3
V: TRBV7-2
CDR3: ASSLARTAGNTIY

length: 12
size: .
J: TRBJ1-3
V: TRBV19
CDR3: ASSRSGSGNTIY

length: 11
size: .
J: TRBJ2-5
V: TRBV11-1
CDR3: ASSSQGRETQY

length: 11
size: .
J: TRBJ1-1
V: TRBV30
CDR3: AWGRQKNTEAF

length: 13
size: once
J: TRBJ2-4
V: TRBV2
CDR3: ASNGGGASKNIQY

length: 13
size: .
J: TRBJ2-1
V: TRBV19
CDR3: ASSISGQGSGEQF

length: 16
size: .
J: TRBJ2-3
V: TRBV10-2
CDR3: ASSVTSGGQGLTDTQY

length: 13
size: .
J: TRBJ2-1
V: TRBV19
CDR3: ASSITGQGGNEQF

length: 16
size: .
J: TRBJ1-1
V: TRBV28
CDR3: ASSTTGTGLQGDTEAF

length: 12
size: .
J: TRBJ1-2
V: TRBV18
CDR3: ASSPSDGGYGYT

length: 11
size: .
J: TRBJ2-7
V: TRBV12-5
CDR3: ASGFDSRYEQY

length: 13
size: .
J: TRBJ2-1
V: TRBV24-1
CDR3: ATSEGPGAYNEQF

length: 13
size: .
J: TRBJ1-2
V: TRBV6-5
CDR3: ASSPPGHKFYGYT

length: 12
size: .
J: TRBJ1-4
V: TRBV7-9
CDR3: ASRSPGQSEKLF

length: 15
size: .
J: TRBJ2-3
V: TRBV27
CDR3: ASSPKRGGRGTDTQY

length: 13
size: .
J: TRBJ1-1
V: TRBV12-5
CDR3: ASGPGWLLNTEAF

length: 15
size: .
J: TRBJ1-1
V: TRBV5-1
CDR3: ASSLGGTGALNTEAF

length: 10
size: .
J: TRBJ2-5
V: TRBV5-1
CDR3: ASSLGRDSQY

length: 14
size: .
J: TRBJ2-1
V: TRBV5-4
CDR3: ASSLYSSGGAREQF